This T cell receptor beta chain was recovered during a study of persistence of HIV-infected CD4 T cells. Study at large: Donors had been on suppressive ART for a median of roughly 8 years.

Stimulation used approximately 10 ug/mL lysate from CMV-infected fibroblasts. Memory cells lacking CD40L and CD69 with high CD45RO were sorted. Undetectable plasma HIV-1 RNA below 50 copies/mL lasted at least 4 years. This CDR3 is built from 14 residues. Germline assignment: CDR1 KGHSH and CDR2 LQKENI. The V end was cut by 6 bases, the J end by 5 bases, with 16 bases between. For this clone: Its cognate antigen is unknown.

Study-wide findings and caveats: Compared with CD3/CD28-stimulated cells, CMV- and Gag-responding cells showed lower TCRbeta richness.

Sequencing used immunoSEQ version 4 in survey mode. Each sample used up to roughly 1 ug genomic DNA diluted to around 9.9 ng/uL. Using immunoSEQ multiplex PCR, the repertoire was profiled, and TCRdb retains in-frame clones only, with some absent. This sample carries under 40,000 clones, around 80% of them seen once, and the ten largest clones take around 6%. Sequencing was performed on CD4+ T cells sorted from PBMCs after roughly 18-hour stimulation, taken from a patient who received antiretroviral therapy. The rearrangement joins TRBV18 to TRBJ1-2, with a tentative D call TRBD1 (5 bases). This clonotype was obtained from an adult woman with HIV who was CMV-seropositive. The DNA for the CDR3 is TGTGCCAGCTCGCCCCCCGACAGTGGGTATGGCTACACCTTC. Translating gives CASSPPDSGYGYTF.